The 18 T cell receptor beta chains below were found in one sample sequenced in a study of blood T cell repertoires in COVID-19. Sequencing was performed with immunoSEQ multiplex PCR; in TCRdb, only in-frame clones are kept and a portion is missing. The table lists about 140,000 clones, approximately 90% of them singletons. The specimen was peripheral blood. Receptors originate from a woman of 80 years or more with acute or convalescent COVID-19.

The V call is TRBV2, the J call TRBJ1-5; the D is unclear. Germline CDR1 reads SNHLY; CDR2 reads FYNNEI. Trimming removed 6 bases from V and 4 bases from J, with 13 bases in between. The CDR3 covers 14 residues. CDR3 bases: TGTGCCAGCAGCGCCTTATCCGGGAATCAGCCCCAGCATTTT. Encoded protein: CASSALSGNQPQHF.

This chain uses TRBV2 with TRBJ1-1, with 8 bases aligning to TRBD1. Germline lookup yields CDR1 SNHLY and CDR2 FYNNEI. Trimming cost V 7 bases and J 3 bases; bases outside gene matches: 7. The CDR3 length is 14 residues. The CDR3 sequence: CASTPTTGDTEAFF. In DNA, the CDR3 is TGTGCCAGCACCCCAACGACAGGGGACACTGAAGCTTTCTTT.

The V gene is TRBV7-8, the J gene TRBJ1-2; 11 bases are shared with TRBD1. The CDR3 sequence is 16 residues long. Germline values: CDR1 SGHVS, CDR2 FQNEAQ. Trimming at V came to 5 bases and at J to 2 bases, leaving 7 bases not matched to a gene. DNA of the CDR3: TGTGCCAGCAGCGCTTCCGGGACAGGGGGGAACTATGGCTACACCTTC. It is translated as CASSASGTGGNYGYTF.

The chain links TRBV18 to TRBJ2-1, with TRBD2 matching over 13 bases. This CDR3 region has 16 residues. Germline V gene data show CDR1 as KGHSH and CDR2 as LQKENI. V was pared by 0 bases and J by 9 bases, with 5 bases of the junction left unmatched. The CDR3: CASSPPRLAGGVEQFF. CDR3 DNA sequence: TGTGCCAGCTCACCACCAAGACTAGCGGGGGGCGTTGAGCAGTTCTTC.

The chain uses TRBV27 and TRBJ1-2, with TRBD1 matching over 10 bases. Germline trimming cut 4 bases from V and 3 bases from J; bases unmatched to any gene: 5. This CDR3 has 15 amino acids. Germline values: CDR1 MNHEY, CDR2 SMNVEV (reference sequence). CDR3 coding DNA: TGTGCCAGCAGTTGGGACAGGGGAGTCGACTATGGCTACACCTTC. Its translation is CASSWDRGVDYGYTF.

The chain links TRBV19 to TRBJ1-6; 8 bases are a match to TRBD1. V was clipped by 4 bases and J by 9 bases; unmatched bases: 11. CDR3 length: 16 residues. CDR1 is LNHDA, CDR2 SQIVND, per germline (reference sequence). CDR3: CASSTQARGRSSPLHF. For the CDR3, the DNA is TGTGCCAGTAGTACTCAAGCCAGGGGGCGGAGTTCACCCCTCCACTTT.

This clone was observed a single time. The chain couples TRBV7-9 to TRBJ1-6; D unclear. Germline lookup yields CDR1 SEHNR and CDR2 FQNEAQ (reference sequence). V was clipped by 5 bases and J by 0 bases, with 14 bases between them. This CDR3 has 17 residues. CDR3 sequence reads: CASSPVERSSYNSPLHF. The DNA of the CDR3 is TGTGCCAGCAGCCCAGTGGAGAGGAGCTCCTATAATTCACCCCTCCACTTT.

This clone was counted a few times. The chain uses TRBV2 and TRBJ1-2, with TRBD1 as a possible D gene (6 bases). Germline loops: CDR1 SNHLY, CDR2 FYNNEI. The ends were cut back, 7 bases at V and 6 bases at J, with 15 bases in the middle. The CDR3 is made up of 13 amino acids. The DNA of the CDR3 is TGTGCCAGCAATATACAGGGCGACGATGGCTACACCTTC. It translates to CASNIQGDDGYTF.

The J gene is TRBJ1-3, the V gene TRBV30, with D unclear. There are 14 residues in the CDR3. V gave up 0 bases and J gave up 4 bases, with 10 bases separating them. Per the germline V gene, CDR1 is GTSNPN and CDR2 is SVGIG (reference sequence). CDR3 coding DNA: TGTGCCTGGAGTGTACAGTCGACGGGAAACACCATATATTTT. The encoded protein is CAWSVQSTGNTIYF.

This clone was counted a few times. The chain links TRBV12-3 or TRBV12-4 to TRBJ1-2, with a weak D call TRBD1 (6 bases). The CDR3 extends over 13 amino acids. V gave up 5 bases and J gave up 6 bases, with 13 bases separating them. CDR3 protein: CASSQGQAHGYTF. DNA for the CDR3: TGTGCCAGCAGTCAGGGACAAGCCCATGGCTACACCTTC.

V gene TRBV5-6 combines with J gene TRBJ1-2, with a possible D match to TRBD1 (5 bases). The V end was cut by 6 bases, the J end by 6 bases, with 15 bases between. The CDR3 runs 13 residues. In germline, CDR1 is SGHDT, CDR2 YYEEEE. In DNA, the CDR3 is TGTGCCAGCACCCTTCCGGGGGGGGATGGCTACACCTTC. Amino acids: CASTLPGGDGYTF.

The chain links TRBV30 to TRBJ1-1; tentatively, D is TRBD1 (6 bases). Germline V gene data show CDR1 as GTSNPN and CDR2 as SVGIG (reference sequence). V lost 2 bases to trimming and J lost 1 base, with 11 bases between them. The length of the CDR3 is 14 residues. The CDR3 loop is CAWSKSQGNTEAFF. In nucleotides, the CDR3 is TGTGCCTGGAGTAAATCACAGGGGAACACTGAAGCTTTCTTT.

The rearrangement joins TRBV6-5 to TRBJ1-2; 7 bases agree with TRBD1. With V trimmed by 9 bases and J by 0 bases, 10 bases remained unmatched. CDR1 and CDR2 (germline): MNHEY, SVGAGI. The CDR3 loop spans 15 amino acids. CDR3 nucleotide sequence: TGTGCCAGTACGTGGGCAGGGGGGACTAACTATGGCTACACCTTC. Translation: CASTWAGGTNYGYTF.

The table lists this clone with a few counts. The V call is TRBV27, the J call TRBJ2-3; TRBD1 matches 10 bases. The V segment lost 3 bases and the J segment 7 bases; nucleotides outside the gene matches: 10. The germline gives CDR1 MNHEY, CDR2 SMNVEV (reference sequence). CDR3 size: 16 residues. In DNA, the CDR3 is TGTGCCAGCAGTTTGTCCGACAGGGGGCATTTAAATACGCAGTATTTT. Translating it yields CASSLSDRGHLNTQYF.

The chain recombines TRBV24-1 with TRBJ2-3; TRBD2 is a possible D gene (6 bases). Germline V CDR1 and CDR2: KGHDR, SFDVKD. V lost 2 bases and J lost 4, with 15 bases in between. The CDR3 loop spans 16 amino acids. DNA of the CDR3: TGTGCCACCAGTGATTCCGGGACTGGGGTATCAGATACGCAGTATTTT. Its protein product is CATSDSGTGVSDTQYF.

CDR3 sequence: CATSSFTGIHNEQFF. The CDR3 DNA sequence: TGTGCCACCAGCAGTTTCACGGGGATTCACAATGAGCAGTTCTTC. The V gene is TRBV15, the J gene TRBJ2-1, with a weak D call TRBD2 (5 bases). CDR3 length: 15 amino acids. Germline V gene lookup returns CDR1 LNHNV and CDR2 YYDKDF (reference sequence). Between the trimmed V and J ends, which lost 3 bases and 5 bases, there was a span of 14 bases.

The CDR3 nucleotides are TGTGCCAGCTCGGCGGGTGCTAACTATGGCTACACCTTC. As protein: CASSAGANYGYTF. This chain uses TRBV15 with TRBJ1-2; unclear D gene. The V end was cut by 10 bases, the J end by 0 bases, with 12 bases between. Germline V gives CDR1 LNHNV, CDR2 YYDKDF (reference sequence). The CDR3 extends over 13 amino acids.

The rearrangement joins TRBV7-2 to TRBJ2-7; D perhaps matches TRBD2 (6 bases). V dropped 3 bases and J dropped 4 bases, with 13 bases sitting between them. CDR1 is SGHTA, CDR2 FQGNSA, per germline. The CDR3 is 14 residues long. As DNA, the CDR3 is TGTGCCAGCAGCTTGCGGGGTAAGGGGTACGAGCAGTACTTC. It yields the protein CASSLRGKGYEQYF.